This T cell receptor (beta chain) is from a study of PD-1 blockade in classical Hodgkin lymphoma (dated by TCRdb to 2020 to 2021). Some background on the complete study: Nivolumab dosing was 3 mg/kg intravenously every 2 weeks, continuing until either disease progression or unacceptable toxicity. To define a peripheral blood immune signature of response to PD-1 blockade in classical Hodgkin lymphoma, the study combined TCR beta sequencing with CyTOF. Results the study describes overall, beyond this receptor: Among trial patients, those achieving complete response had baseline diversity similar to that of newly diagnosed patients, while diversity was significantly lower in partial responders and progressors. Baseline TCR diversity was reported as lower in newly diagnosed patients than in healthy donors, and lower still in relapsed/refractory patients. Patients starting nivolumab less than 1 year after ASCT had lower diversity and were excluded from later analyses to avoid confounding by immune reconstitution. By C4D1, a significant rise was seen in CD4+ TCR diversity but not in CD8+ TCR diversity (p=0.0027 vs p=0.16), and the rise was most apparent among complete responders (p=0.02). The study was restricted to a single clinical trial cohort, and the causes of repertoire differences, possibly disease activity or prior therapy, were left undefined.

Comment on this clone: The target of this receptor is not known. No clone much larger than this one lies a single base away; base qualities are absent.

The sample's time point label, decoded: cycle 1 day 1 (C1D1), immediately before nivolumab initiation. Relapse after autologous stem cell transplantation had occurred in all trial patients, and cohorts A, B and C were distinguished by prior brentuximab vedotin exposure. A total of fewer than 65 patients with relapsed/refractory classical Hodgkin lymphoma made up the trial cohort, and each patient's best overall response was complete response, partial response or progressive disease. In the multi-cohort phase II CheckMate 205 trial, trial patients received single-agent nivolumab. Best overall response was determined by an independent review committee according to the 2007 International Working Group response criteria. PBMCs from the trial were collected at three points: immediately before nivolumab initiation (C1D1), and during therapy at cycle 2 day 1 and cycle 4 day 1. After peripheral blood was drawn into 8 mL Vacutainer Cell Preparation Tubes, PBMCs were isolated by centrifugation and then cryopreserved.

Via the germline V gene (reference sequence), CDR1 is MNHEY and CDR2 SMNVEV. From its cysteine to its phenylalanine, the CDR3 spans 14 amino acids. The only DNA kept is the CDR3, 42 bases in frame from the first base. Trimming at the junction amounts to 4 bases on V and 5 bases on J, and the germline ends lie 12 bases apart. The Qiagen DNeasy kit was used to extract genomic DNA both from unsorted PBMCs and from the negatively selected CD4+ and CD8+ fractions. TCR beta CDR3 regions were subjected to amplification by immunoSEQ multiplex PCR with primers that anneal to V and J segments. A synthetic immune receptor repertoire was used to minimize amplification bias, and any residual bias was removed computationally once sequencing was done. On the study's bioinformatics: Custom Python scripts were used to quantify repertoire diversity as the Shannon entropy index. Unsorted, CD4+ and CD8+ repertoires were analyzed separately, except for combined analyses in which CD4+ and CD8+ sequences were merged in silico. Clonal expansion was defined as at least a 2-fold frequency increase after treatment relative to C1D1, with a pseudocount of 0.5 for undetected baseline clones. Clones with 0 or 1 copy at C1D1 were defined as singleton clones, while clones with 2 or more copies were defined as non-singleton clones. By matching protein sequences in sorted samples from the same patient, clones expanded in unsorted samples were annotated as CD4+, CD8+ or unknown. Diversity changes from C1D1 to C4D1 were tested in paired samples using Wilcoxon tests. What TCRdb holds here is the immuneACCESS table cut down to in-frame rearrangements. Part of the clones is not present; checked against another copy, under half of the missing clones reflect an unresolved V gene, and the others are unexplained. Clone size and V and J calls were adopted from that table, with D and trimming inferred from the DNA. Here the sample has about 14,000 clones; under 90% occur a single time. The leading ten clones occupy 22% of the sample.

The receptor was isolated from a human donor with classical Hodgkin lymphoma. The sequence is built from TRBV27 and TRBJ1-5; the D segment could be TRBD1, given 6 matching bases. Material: peripheral blood mononuclear cells (PBMCs), obtained at baseline. The DNA sequence is TGTGCCAGCAGTTCACAGGGTTACTATCAGCCCCAGCATTTT. Its translation reads: CASSSQGYYQPQHF.